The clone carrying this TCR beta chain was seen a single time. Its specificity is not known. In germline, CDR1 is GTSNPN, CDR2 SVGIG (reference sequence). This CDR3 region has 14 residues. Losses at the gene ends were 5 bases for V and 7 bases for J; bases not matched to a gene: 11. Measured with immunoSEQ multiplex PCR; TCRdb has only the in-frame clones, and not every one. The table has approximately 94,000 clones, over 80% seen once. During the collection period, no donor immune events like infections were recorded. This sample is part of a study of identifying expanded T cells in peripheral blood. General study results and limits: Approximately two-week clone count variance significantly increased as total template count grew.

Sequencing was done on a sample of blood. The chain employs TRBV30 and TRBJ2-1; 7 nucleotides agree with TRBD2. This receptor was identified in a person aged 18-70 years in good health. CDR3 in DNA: TGTGCCTGGGCTCTGGGGACTATGTTAAATGAGCAGTTCTTC. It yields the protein CAWALGTMLNEQFF.